These T cell receptor beta chains were read from a single sample in a study of T-cell reconstitution after alpha-beta-depleted transplantation in children. TCRdb redid the calling of the PCR reads with MiXCR, one entry per CDR3 protein. The profile shows about 640,000 distinct CDR3 sequences, around a sixth of them singletons. Sequenced material: PBMCs from the stem cell graft donor, taken from the stem cell graft. These receptors all come from a human donor who donated a stem cell graft to a child with acute myeloid leukemia. Each CDR3 is given with its conserved first and last residue. The D gene is left open where the match is weak. Clone sizes are given selectively: once, few, many, or a class where the clone is expanded.

few,TRBD1,TRBJ1-2,TRBV5-6,TGTGCCAGCAGCACCGGGACAGGGGGAGACTATGGCTACACCTTC,CASSTGTGGDYGYTF
many,-,TRBJ1-5,TRBV24-1,TGTGCCACCAGTGATTCGGCGGGGGTTGGTCAGCCCCAGCATTTT,CATSDSAGVGQPQHF
few,TRBD2,TRBJ2-1,TRBV11-2,TGTGCCAGCAGCTCCGGGACTAGCGGCCTTAATGAGCAGTTCTTC,CASSSGTSGLNEQFF
many,TRBD1,TRBJ1-5,TRBV20-1,TGCAGTGCTAGGGACAGGCCAAATCAGCCCCAGCATTTT,CSARDRPNQPQHF
few,-,TRBJ2-7,TRBV7-9,TGTGCCAGCAGCCCCCCAGGGTACAACGAGCAGTACTTC,CASSPPGYNEQYF
few,-,TRBJ2-7,TRBV15,TGTGCCACCAGCATCCGCGTCGGGGGGCCTGCCTACGAGCAGTACTTC,CATSIRVGGPAYEQYF
many,-,TRBJ2-5,TRBV11-1,TGTGCCAGCAGCTTGATCGCCGCGACGGGGGCCCGGCAAGAGACCCAGTACTTC,CASSLIAATGARQETQYF
-,TRBD1,TRBJ1-1,TRBV12-3/TRBV12-4,TGTGCCAGCAGTTTTTGGACAGGGATGGGCACTGAAGCTTTCTTT,CASSFWTGMGTEAFF
-,-,TRBJ2-1,TRBV4-1,TGCGCCAGCAGCCAAGAGGGAGGGGGCTGGTTCTTC,CASSQEGGGWFF
many,TRBD2,TRBJ2-2,TRBV29-1,TGCAGCGTTGAAGGGCGGGGGAGGTCGAACACCGGGGAGCTGTTTTTT,CSVEGRGRSNTGELFF
-,-,TRBJ1-5,TRBV25-1,TGTGCCAGCAGTGAGCGGGGGGGAAATCAGCCCCAGCATTTT,CASSERGGNQPQHF
-,-,TRBJ2-3,TRBV7-2,TGTGCCAGCAGCTTCGGGGGGCAGAGAACAGATACGCAGTATTTT,CASSFGGQRTDTQYF
many,-,TRBJ2-2,TRBV20-1,TGCAGTGTTGGCGGGGACGCCTCGCGAACCGGGGAGCTGTTTTTT,CSVGGDASRTGELFF
many,TRBD2,TRBJ2-2,TRBV12-3/TRBV12-4,TGTGCCAGCAGTTTTAGACTAGCCAGCGGGGAGCTGTTTTTT,CASSFRLASGELFF
-,TRBD1,TRBJ1-5,TRBV10-3,TGTGCCATCAGTGAGTCGACAGGGGTTAATCAGCCCCAGCATTTT,CAISESTGVNQPQHF
many,-,TRBJ2-7,TRBV12-3/TRBV12-4,TGTGCCAGCAGTCAACCAGGTAGCGAGCAGTACTTC,CASSQPGSEQYF
many,-,TRBJ2-1,TRBV7-9,TGTGCCAGCAGCTTCGGACACCTGTACAATGAGCAGTTCTTC,CASSFGHLYNEQFF
few,TRBD2,TRBJ2-3,TRBV27,TGTGCCAGCAGTGCTAGCGGGGGTCCAGATACGCAGTATTTT,CASSASGGPDTQYF
-,TRBD1,TRBJ2-6,TRBV12-3/TRBV12-4,TGTGCCAGCAGTTTCCTAGCCGGGACAGGGGGACCTGGGGCCAACGTCCTGACTTTC,CASSFLAGTGGPGANVLTF
many,TRBD1,TRBJ2-1,TRBV20-1,TGCAGTGCTAGAGGTTTAGTTTCGGGACAGGGGGCTCTTAATGAGCAGTTCTTC,CSARGLVSGQGALNEQFF
few,TRBD1,TRBJ2-3,TRBV7-2,TGTGCCAGCAGCTACGGGACAGGGACAAGCACAGATACGCAGTATTTT,CASSYGTGTSTDTQYF
few,-,TRBJ2-1,TRBV10-3,TGTGCCATCAGAAACGACCGGGCCCCTAGGGAGCAGTTCTTC,CAIRNDRAPREQFF
many,-,TRBJ1-5,TRBV5-6,TGTGCCTCCTCCAGCAGGGAACGCAATCAGCCCCAGCATTTT,CASSSRERNQPQHF
many,TRBD1,TRBJ2-3,TRBV7-9,TGTGCCAGCAGCACCAGGACAGGGGAAACAGATACGCAGTATTTT,CASSTRTGETDTQYF
many,TRBD2,TRBJ2-5,TRBV20-1,TGCAGTGCCGCGACGGGAGGAGAGACCCAGTACTTC,CSAATGGETQYF
few,-,TRBJ1-1,TRBV7-2,TGTGCCAGCAGCTTCGAAAGGAGCACTGAAGCTTTCTTT,CASSFERSTEAFF
-,TRBD1,TRBJ1-1,TRBV7-2,TGTGCCAGCAGCCCTGGACAGGTCGGGAACACTGAAGCTTTCTTT,CASSPGQVGNTEAFF
-,TRBD1,TRBJ1-5,TRBV7-2,TGTGCCAGCAGCATGGACAGGGCTACTCATCAGCCCCAGCATTTT,CASSMDRATHQPQHF
many,-,TRBJ2-7,TRBV10-3,TGTGCCATTTGCCCCGGACAGAGAGACTACGAGCAGTACTTC,CAICPGQRDYEQYF
-,-,TRBJ2-6,TRBV5-1,TGCGCCAGCAGAGGAGCCTCTGGGGCCAACGTCCTGACTTTC,CASRGASGANVLTF
-,TRBD1,TRBJ1-5,TRBV4-3,TGCGCCAGCAGCCAAGACCTCTCCTGGACAGGGGTCGGTGGCAATCAGCCCCAGCATTTT,CASSQDLSWTGVGGNQPQHF
-,TRBD2,TRBJ2-7,TRBV7-2,TGTGCCAGCAGCTCTCGAACTAGCGGGGTGACTTTCTACGAGCAGTACTTC,CASSSRTSGVTFYEQYF
-,-,TRBJ2-2,TRBV6-5,TGTGCCAGCAGTTACTCCCCGGCGGGCACCGGGGAGCTGTTTTTT,CASSYSPAGTGELFF
-,-,TRBJ2-5,TRBV5-4,TGTGCCACAGGGGCGGGGAGTAAAGAGACCCAGTACTTC,CATGAGSKETQYF
many,-,TRBJ2-3,TRBV6-5,TGTGCCAGCAGTTACGGTGGGGAAACAGATACGCAGTATTTT,CASSYGGETDTQYF
many,TRBD2,TRBJ2-5,TRBV6-1,TGTGCCAGCAGTGCTAATAGCGGGGGCCAAGAGACCCAGTACTTC,CASSANSGGQETQYF
few,-,TRBJ1-2,TRBV9,TGTGCCAGCAGCGTAGCTTATCCCGGGACCCAGCGATACTATGGCTACACCTTC,CASSVAYPGTQRYYGYTF
few,-,TRBJ2-3,TRBV12-3/TRBV12-4,TGTGCCAGCAGACCCCGCCCTAGTTCTGGCACAGATACGCAGTATTTT,CASRPRPSSGTDTQYF
once,-,TRBJ2-3,TRBV7-2,TGTGCCAGCAGCCCCGTGTTACTCACAGATACGCAGTATTTT,CASSPVLLTDTQYF
-,TRBD1,TRBJ1-2,TRBV24-1,TGTGCCACCAGTGATCGCGGACAGGGGGAGTGGGATGGCTACACCTTC,CATSDRGQGEWDGYTF
few,-,TRBJ2-2,TRBV7-3,TGTGCCAGCAGCACCACAGGGGAGGGTCGGACCGGGGAGCTGTTTTTT,CASSTTGEGRTGELFF
few,-,TRBJ1-1,TRBV6-6,TGTGCCAGCAGTTACTCGATAGGGCGGGAAGCTTTCTTT,CASSYSIGREAFF
few,-,TRBJ2-1,TRBV7-3,TGTGCCAGCAGCCCAAATCGGTACAATGAGCAGTTCTTC,CASSPNRYNEQFF
few,TRBD1,TRBJ1-2,TRBV7-2,TGTGCCAGCAGCTTACAGGGACAGCCCTATGGCTACACCTTC,CASSLQGQPYGYTF
few,-,TRBJ1-6,TRBV20-1,TGCAGTGCCCAGGGAGGCCCCCCGGATTCACCCCTCCACTTT,CSAQGGPPDSPLHF
few,-,TRBJ1-5,TRBV7-9,TGTGCCAGCAGCCCCGAGGGATACAATCAGCCCCAGCATTTT,CASSPEGYNQPQHF
many,TRBD1,TRBJ2-5,TRBV5-6,TGTGCCAGCAGCCAGTCGATGGGACAGGTTATAGGGGAGACCCAGTACTTC,CASSQSMGQVIGETQYF
many,TRBD2,TRBJ2-3,TRBV20-1,TGCAGCTGTCCGGGACTAGGGCAAGATACGCAGTATTTT,CSCPGLGQDTQYF
-,-,TRBJ2-1,TRBV27,TGTGCCAGCAGTTACCGGAGGGGCCCCTACAATGAGCAGTTCTTC,CASSYRRGPYNEQFF
few,TRBD1,TRBJ2-5,TRBV25-1,TGTGCCAGCAGTGAATATATAGGGCCCGGGACAGAAGAGACCCAGTACTTC,CASSEYIGPGTEETQYF